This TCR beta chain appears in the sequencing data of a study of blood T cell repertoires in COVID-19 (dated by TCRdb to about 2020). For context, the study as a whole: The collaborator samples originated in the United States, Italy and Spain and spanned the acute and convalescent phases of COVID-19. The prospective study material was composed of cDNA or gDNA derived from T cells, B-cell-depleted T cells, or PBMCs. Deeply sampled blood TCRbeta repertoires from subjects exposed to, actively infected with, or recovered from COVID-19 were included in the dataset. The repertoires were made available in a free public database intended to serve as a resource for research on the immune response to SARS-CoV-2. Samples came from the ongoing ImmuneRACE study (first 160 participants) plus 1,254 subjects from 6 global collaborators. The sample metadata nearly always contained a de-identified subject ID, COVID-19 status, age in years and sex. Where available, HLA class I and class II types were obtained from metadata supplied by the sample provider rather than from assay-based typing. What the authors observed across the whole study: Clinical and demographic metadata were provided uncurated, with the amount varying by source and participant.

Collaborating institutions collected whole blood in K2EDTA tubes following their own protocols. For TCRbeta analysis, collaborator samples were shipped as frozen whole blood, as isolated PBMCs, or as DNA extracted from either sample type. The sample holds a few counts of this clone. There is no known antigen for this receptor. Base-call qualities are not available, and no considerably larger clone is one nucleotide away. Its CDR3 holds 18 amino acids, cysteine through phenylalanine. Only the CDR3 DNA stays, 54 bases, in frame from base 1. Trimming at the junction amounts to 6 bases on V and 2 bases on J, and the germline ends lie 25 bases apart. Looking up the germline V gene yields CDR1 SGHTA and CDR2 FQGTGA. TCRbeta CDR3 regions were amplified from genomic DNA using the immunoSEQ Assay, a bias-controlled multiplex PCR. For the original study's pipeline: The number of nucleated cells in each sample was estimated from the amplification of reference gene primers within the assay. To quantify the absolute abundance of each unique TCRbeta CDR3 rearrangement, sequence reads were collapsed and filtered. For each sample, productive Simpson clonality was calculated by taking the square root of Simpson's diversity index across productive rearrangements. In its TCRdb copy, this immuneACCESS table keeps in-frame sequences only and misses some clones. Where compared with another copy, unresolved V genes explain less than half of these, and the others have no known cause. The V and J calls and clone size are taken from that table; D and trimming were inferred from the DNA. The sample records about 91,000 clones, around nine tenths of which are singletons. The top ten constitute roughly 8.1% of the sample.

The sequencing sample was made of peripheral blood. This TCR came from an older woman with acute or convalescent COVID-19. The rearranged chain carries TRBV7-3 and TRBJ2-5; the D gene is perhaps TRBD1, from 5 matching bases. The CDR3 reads CASRKNLPPTVFQETQYF. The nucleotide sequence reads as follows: TGTGCCAGCAGAAAAAACCTCCCCCCGACAGTCTTTCAAGAGACCCAGTACTTC.